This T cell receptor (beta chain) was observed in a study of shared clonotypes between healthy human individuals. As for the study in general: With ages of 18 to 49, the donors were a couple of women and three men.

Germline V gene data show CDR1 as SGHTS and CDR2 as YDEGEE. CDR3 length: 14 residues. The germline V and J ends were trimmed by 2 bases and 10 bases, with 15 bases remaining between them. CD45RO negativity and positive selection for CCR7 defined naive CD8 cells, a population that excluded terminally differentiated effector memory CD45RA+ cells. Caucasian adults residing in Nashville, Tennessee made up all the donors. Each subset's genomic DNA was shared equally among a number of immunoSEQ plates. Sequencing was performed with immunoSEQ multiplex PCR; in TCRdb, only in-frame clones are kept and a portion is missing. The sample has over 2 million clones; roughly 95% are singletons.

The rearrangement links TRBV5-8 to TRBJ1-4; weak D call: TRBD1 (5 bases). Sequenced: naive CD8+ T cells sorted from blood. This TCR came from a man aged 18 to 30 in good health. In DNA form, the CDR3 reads TGTGCCAGCAGCTTACGGCAGGGTGGCCGAAAACTGTTTTTT. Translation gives CASSLRQGGRKLFF.